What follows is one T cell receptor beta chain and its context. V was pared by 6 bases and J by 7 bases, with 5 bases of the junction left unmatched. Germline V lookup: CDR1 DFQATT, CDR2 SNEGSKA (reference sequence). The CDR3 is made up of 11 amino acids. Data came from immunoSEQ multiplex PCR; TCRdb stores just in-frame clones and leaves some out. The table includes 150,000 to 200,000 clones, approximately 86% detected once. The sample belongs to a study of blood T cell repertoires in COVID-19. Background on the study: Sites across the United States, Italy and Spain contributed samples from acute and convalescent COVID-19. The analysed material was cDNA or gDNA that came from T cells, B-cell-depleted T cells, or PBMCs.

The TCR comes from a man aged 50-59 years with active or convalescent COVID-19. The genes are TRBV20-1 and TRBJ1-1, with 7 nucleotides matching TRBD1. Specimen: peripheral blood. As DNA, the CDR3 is TGCAGTGCCTGGGACAGCGGTGAAGCTTTCTTT. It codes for CSAWDSGEAFF.